This TCR beta chain was sequenced during a study of technical replicates of blood from several donors. The V and J ends lost 2 bases and 0 bases respectively, with 10 bases between them. The CDR3 is 16 residues long. Germline CDR1 KGHSH, CDR2 LQKENI. This clone was seen once. The method was immunoSEQ multiplex PCR; TCRdb's version includes in-frame clones alone and lacks a portion of them. This table holds roughly 70,000 clones, 92% found once. The V and J genes are TRBV18 and TRBJ1-4, with D unclear. What was sequenced was T cells isolated from PBMCs. This TCR was sampled from a human donor in good health. The CDR3 region is CASSPASRATNEKLFF. CDR3 nucleotides: TGTGCCAGCTCACCAGCATCCCGGGCAACTAATGAAAAACTGTTTTTT.